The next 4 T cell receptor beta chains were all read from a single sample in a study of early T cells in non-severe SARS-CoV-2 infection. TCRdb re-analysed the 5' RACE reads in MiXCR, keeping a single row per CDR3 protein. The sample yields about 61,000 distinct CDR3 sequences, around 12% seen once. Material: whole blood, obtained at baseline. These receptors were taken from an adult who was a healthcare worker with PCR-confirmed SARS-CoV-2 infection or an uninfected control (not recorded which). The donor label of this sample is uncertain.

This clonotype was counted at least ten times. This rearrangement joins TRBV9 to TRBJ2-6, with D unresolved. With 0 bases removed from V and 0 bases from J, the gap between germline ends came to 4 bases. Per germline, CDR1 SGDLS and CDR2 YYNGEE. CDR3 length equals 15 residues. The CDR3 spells CASSVEYSGANVLTF. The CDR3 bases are TGTGCCAGCAGCGTAGAGTACTCTGGGGCCAACGTCCTGACTTTC.

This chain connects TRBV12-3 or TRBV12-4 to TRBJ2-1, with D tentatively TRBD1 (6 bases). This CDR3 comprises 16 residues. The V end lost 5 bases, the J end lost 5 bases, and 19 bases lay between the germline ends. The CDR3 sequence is CASSTTSWTEDNEQFF. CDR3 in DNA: TGTGCCAGCAGTACAACCAGCTGGACAGAGGACAATGAGCAGTTCTTC.

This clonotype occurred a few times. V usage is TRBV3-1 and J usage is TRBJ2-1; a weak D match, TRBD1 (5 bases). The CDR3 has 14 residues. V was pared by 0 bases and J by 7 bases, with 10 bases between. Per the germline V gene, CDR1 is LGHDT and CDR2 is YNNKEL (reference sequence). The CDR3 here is CASSQDVRGNEQFF. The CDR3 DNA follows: TGTGCCAGCAGCCAAGATGTAAGGGGTAATGAGCAGTTCTTC.

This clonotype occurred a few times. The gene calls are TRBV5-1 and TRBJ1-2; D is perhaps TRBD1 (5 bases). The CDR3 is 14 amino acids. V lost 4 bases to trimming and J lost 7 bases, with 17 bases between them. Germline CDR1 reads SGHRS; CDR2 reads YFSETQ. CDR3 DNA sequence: TGCGCCAGCAGCCCGGGGGAGGCTGCTCTTGGCTACACCTTC. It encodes CASSPGEAALGYTF. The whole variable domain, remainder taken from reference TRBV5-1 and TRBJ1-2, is KAGVTQTPRYLIKTRGQQVTLSCSPISGHRSVSWYQQTPGQGLQFLFEYFSETQRNKGNFPGRFSGRQFSNSRSEMNVSTLELGDSALYLCASSPGEAALGYTFGSGTRLTVV.